These 27 T cell receptor beta chains were sequenced from one sample in a study of T-cell memory formation after mild COVID-19 (TCRdb year 2021). Libraries were prepared through 5' RACE. Sequencing was carried out with an Illumina NovaSeq 6000. Through fastp at Q25 and MiXCR, TCRdb rebuilt clones from the public reads, retaining in-frame beta chains. Here each entry gathers all rows of one CDR3 protein and keeps the most common genes and DNA. This sample holds about 470,000 distinct CDR3 sequences; roughly 18% were observed only once. Over 9% of the sample belongs to the ten largest clones. The sequencing sample was made of PBMCs or a T cell subset sorted from them (not recorded which). All receptors derive from an adult woman who had mild COVID-19 (a few samples of this study predate the infection). The sample titles of this study are shuffled in the database, so cell type and time point are left out; the donor was told from shared clones.

This chain links TRBV24-1 with TRBJ2-1, with 8 bases matching TRBD2. CDR3 length: 16 residues. V lost 2 bases to trimming and J lost 6 bases; unmatched junction nucleotides: 8. The V gene's germline CDR1 is KGHDR and CDR2 SFDVKD. CDR3 loop: CATSDYGGAQRNEQFF. CDR3 nucleotide sequence: TGTGCCACCAGTGATTACGGGGGGGCCCAGCGCAATGAGCAGTTCTTC.

This clonotype was detected only a few times. This chain connects TRBV10-3 to TRBJ2-3; tentatively, D is TRBD2 (5 bases). Per germline, CDR1 ENHRY and CDR2 SYGVKD. CDR3 length: 15 amino acids. V gave up 0 bases and J gave up 4 bases, with 11 bases separating them. The CDR3 region has the DNA TGTGCCATCAGTGAGTCAGGTCTAGCAGCAGATACGCAGTATTTT. Its protein is CAISESGLAADTQYF.

V is TRBV4-1 and J is TRBJ2-1; D may be TRBD1 (5 bases). The ends were cut back, 1 base at V and 2 bases at J, with 12 bases in the middle. The germline CDR1 and CDR2 sequences are MGHRA and YSYEKL. This CDR3 is 16 amino acids long. CDR3 region: CASSQVLGAAYNEQFF. The CDR3 DNA follows: TGCGCCAGCAGCCAAGTATTAGGGGCCGCCTACAATGAGCAGTTCTTC.

V and J are TRBV2 and TRBJ2-5, with 7 bases aligning to TRBD2. Germline CDR1 reads SNHLY; CDR2 reads FYNNEI. This CDR3 has 13 residues. Unmatched junction bases numbered 10, after V lost 10 bases and J lost 5 bases. CDR3 in amino acids: CAKSAGGGETQYF. The CDR3 DNA reads TGTGCCAAAAGCGCAGGCGGGGGTGAGACCCAGTACTTC.

V usage is TRBV6-2 or TRBV6-3 and J usage is TRBJ2-2, with D hard to call. Germline values: CDR1 MNHEY, CDR2 SVGEGT. The length of the CDR3 is 16 residues. V was pared by 4 bases and J by 6 bases, with 18 bases between. Here the CDR3 reads CASSFGSRRAAGELFF. The CDR3 coding sequence is TGTGCCAGCAGTTTTGGGTCCCGCCGGGCCGCCGGGGAGCTGTTTTTT.

This clonotype was counted between two and nine times. The rearrangement joins TRBV5-1 to TRBJ1-6, with D tentatively TRBD1 (6 bases). Trimming removed 4 bases at V and 7 bases at J, with 15 bases between. This CDR3 spans 15 amino acids. Germline CDR1 and CDR2: SGHRS and YFSETQ. CDR3 in amino acids: CASSVQGGPNSPLHF. Written as DNA, the CDR3 is TGCGCCAGCAGCGTACAGGGTGGGCCAAATTCACCCCTCCACTTT.

This rearrangement joins TRBV4-1 to TRBJ2-1; TRBD2 might be the D (6 bases). This CDR3 is built from 16 residues. The V gene lost 2 bases and the J gene lost 7 bases, with 18 bases spanning the gap. Germline V CDR1 and CDR2: MGHRA, YSYEKL. The CDR3 DNA reads TGCGCCAGCAGCCAAACCGGGACTCGAGAGGAGAATGAGCAGTTCTTC. Its translation is CASSQTGTREENEQFF.

The table lists this clonotype with a few counts. The chain uses TRBV6-5 and TRBJ2-7; no firm D call. Looked up from germline, CDR1 is MNHEY and CDR2 is SVGAGI. V lost 7 bases and J lost 7, with 17 bases in between. This CDR3 spans 13 amino acids. In DNA form, the CDR3 reads TGTGCCAGCAACCCGATGGGTGTTTGGGAGCAGTACTTC. Its translation is CASNPMGVWEQYF.

This clonotype was counted ten times or more. The rearrangement uses TRBV5-1 and TRBJ2-5, with D possibly TRBD1 on 6 matching bases. Deletions cut 5 bases from V and 0 bases from J, with 11 bases between. The CDR3 has 14 amino acids. The germline CDR1 and CDR2 sequences are SGHRS and YFSETQ. The CDR3 DNA is TGCGCCAGCAGATCTGGACAGAACCAAGAGACCCAGTACTTC. Translation: CASRSGQNQETQYF.

The CDR3 loop reads CASSPLAVNTGELFF. In DNA, the CDR3 is TGTGCCAGCAGTCCCCTAGCTGTAAACACCGGGGAGCTGTTTTTT. The rearrangement links TRBV27 to TRBJ2-2, with D maybe TRBD2 (5 bases). The CDR3 contains 15 residues. The germline V gene has CDR1 MNHEY and CDR2 SMNVEV (reference sequence). V gave up 5 bases and J gave up 2 bases, with 12 bases separating them.

This clonotype was recorded a few times. This chain joins TRBV5-1 and TRBJ1-1; D gene uncertain. Trimming removed 4 bases at V and 2 bases at J, with 12 bases between. In germline, CDR1 is SGHRS, CDR2 YFSETQ. This CDR3 spans 14 amino acids. The CDR3 sequence is CASSRETRNTEAFF. DNA of the CDR3: TGCGCCAGCAGCCGCGAGACAAGAAACACTGAAGCTTTCTTT.

The rearrangement links TRBV11-2 to TRBJ2-5; a weak D match, TRBD1 (5 bases). The CDR3 runs 15 residues. CDR1 and CDR2 (germline): SGHAT, FQNNGV. The V end was cut by 2 bases, the J end by 5 bases, with 15 bases between. Written as DNA, the CDR3 is TGTGCCAGCAGCTTACCCCCGACAGAGTGGGAGACCCAGTACTTC. Its protein is CASSLPPTEWETQYF.

The CDR3 DNA reads as TGTGCCAGCAGCTTAGGTTCTAATTCTGCACCGGTGGAGCTGTTTTTT. This encodes CASSLGSNSAPVELFF. This chain joins TRBV7-8 and TRBJ2-2; D gene unclear. CDR3 length equals 16 residues. Deletions cut 1 base from V and 10 bases from J, with 19 bases between. Germline V gene data show CDR1 as SGHVS and CDR2 as FQNEAQ.

This chain uses TRBV5-1 with TRBJ1-2; no firm D call. Per the germline V gene, CDR1 is SGHRS and CDR2 is YFSETQ. V shed 5 bases and J shed 3 bases, with 20 bases lying between them. The CDR3 consists of 16 residues. CDR3 in DNA: TGCGCCAGCAGAGAGGACCATCTCATAACGGACTATGGCTACACCTTC. The encoded protein is CASREDHLITDYGYTF.

The CDR3 spells CASSQRDVGYEQYF. The CDR3 DNA is TGCGCCAGCAGCCAGAGGGACGTAGGCTACGAGCAGTACTTC. The V call is TRBV4-1, the J call TRBJ2-7; D is possibly TRBD1 or TRBD2 (5 bases each). The ends were cut back, 3 bases at V and 3 bases at J, with 12 bases in the middle. The germline gives CDR1 MGHRA, CDR2 YSYEKL. The CDR3 runs 14 residues.

This clonotype was detected many times. A read error may account for a junction end that differs from germline. CDR3 sequence (DNA): TGTGCCAGCAGCTTCCTAGCGGGGTCCTACAATGAGCAGTTCTTC. It is translated as CASSFLAGSYNEQFF. This chain uses TRBV5-1 with TRBJ2-1, with 9 bases aligning to TRBD2. From germline, CDR1 is SGHRS and CDR2 YFSETQ. This CDR3 comprises 15 residues.

This chain links TRBV24-1 with TRBJ1-2, with 10 bases fitting TRBD1. Germline V lookup: CDR1 KGHDR, CDR2 SFDVKD. J lost 6 bases, V lost 2 bases, and 11 bases had no gene match. The CDR3 spans 17 residues. CDR3 protein: CATSDSAETGGVDGYTF. In DNA form, the CDR3 reads TGTGCCACCAGTGATTCAGCAGAGACAGGGGGCGTGGATGGCTACACCTTC.

In this sample, this clonotype turned up a few times. This chain joins TRBV29-1 and TRBJ1-1; the match to TRBD1 covers 9 bases. Germline V gene data show CDR1 as SQVTM and CDR2 as ANQGSEA. The CDR3 is 11 residues long. The V and J ends lost 5 bases and 6 bases, in that order; junction bases with no gene match: 1. CDR3 bases: TGCAGCGTTCGACAGGGGGCTGAAGCTTTCTTT. Protein product: CSVRQGAEAFF.

In its sample, this clonotype was seen a few times. For the CDR3, the DNA is TGTGCCAGCAGTGACAGGGCTACTAATCAGCCCCAGCATTTT. Its protein product is CASSDRATNQPQHF. V is TRBV25-1 and J is TRBJ1-5, with D perhaps matching TRBD1 (5 bases). Deletions cut 3 bases from V and 4 bases from J, with 10 bases between. The CDR3 totals 14 residues. Per germline, CDR1 MGHDK and CDR2 SYGVNS.

This clonotype was seen more than once but under ten times. The rearrangement links TRBV7-9 to TRBJ2-3; D gene unclear. Germline V gene sequence: CDR1 SEHNR, CDR2 FQNEAQ (reference sequence). The V gene lost 5 bases and the J gene lost 2 bases, with 8 bases spanning the gap. The CDR3 length is 13 residues. CDR3 protein: CASSPRDTDTQYF. The DNA for the CDR3 is TGTGCCAGCAGCCCACGTGACACAGATACGCAGTATTTT.

The V call is TRBV7-9, the J call TRBJ2-7, with 8 positions matching TRBD2. Trimming cost V 5 bases and J 6 bases; bases outside gene matches: 15. Germline V gene lookup returns CDR1 SEHNR and CDR2 FQNEAQ (reference sequence). There are 16 residues in the CDR3. This CDR3 reads CASSGGLGSAGGEQYF. CDR3 nucleotides: TGTGCCAGCAGCGGGGGTCTAGGTAGCGCGGGGGGCGAGCAGTACTTC.

The chain couples TRBV7-9 to TRBJ1-2; no definite D call. Trimming removed 2 bases from V and 10 bases from J, with 17 bases in between. The CDR3 has 14 residues. The V gene's germline CDR1 is SEHNR and CDR2 FQNEAQ (reference sequence). The CDR3 sequence: CASSLLRSLDDYTF. In DNA, the CDR3 is TGTGCCAGCAGCTTACTTCGGTCACTCGACGACTACACCTTC.

This clonotype has ten or more counts. The rearrangement joins TRBV5-1 to TRBJ2-7; no reliable D call. The CDR3 consists of 13 residues. Germline CDR1 is SGHRS and CDR2 is YFSETQ. V was trimmed by 6 bases and J by 0 bases, leaving 10 bases between them. CDR3: CASTLDNSYEQYF. CDR3 DNA: TGCGCCAGCACCTTAGACAACTCCTACGAGCAGTACTTC. Looking up the rest from reference TRBV5-1 and TRBJ2-7 gives the full variable domain: KAGVTQTPRYLIKTRGQQVTLSCSPISGHRSVSWYQQTPGQGLQFLFEYFSETQRNKGNFPGRFSGRQFSNSRSEMNVSTLELGDSALYLCASTLDNSYEQYFGPGTRLTVT.

This clonotype was seen a few times. The chain couples TRBV7-2 to TRBJ2-2, with 11 positions matching TRBD1. With V trimmed by 6 bases and J by 0 bases, 9 bases remained unmatched. Germline V gene lookup returns CDR1 SGHTA and CDR2 FQGNSA. The CDR3 runs to 18 residues. The CDR3, as DNA: TGTGCCAGCAGTTCTCCGGGACAGGGGGTGTCGAACACCGGGGAGCTGTTTTTT. Translated: CASSSPGQGVSNTGELFF.

The genes are TRBV5-1 and TRBJ2-3; TRBD2 might be the D (6 bases). This CDR3 region has 18 residues. The V end was cut by 0 bases, the J end by 4 bases, with 21 bases between. Germline assignment: CDR1 SGHRS and CDR2 YFSETQ. The CDR3 spells CASSLGDLSTSSADTQYF. The CDR3 DNA reads TGCGCCAGCAGCTTGGGGGACTTAAGCACTAGCTCGGCAGATACGCAGTATTTT.

This clonotype turned up a few times. At one end, the junction sequence differs from germline, possibly due to a read error. V gene TRBV12-3 or TRBV12-4 combines with J gene TRBJ1-2; tentative D call: TRBD1 (5 bases). The CDR3 is made up of 13 amino acids. The CDR3 bases are TGTGCCAGCAGGGACTCCGGGACCTCGTTCTTCCGTTTC. Translated, it gives CASRDSGTSFFRF.

This clonotype was counted between two and nine times. The V gene is TRBV3-1, the J gene TRBJ2-4; maybe TRBD2 (6 bases). The CDR3 extends over 17 amino acids. Germline values: CDR1 LGHDT, CDR2 YNNKEL (reference sequence). Trimming took off 4 bases at V and 0 bases at J, with 16 bases between the two ends. CDR3 in DNA: TGTGCCAGCAGCCTATCGGAGGGACTCGGAGCCAAAAACATTCAGTACTTC. This sequence encodes CASSLSEGLGAKNIQYF.